Each of the 7 T cell receptor beta chains below was sequenced from the same sample in a study of human T cells and chemical hapten exposure. A single record per CDR3 protein comes from TCRdb applying MiXCR to the RACE reads. The table records 150,000 or so distinct CDR3 sequences, roughly 14% of them present only once. Time point in this sample: patch test 1, 2 weeks after DPC sensitization. Treatment defined: therapeutic diphenylcyclopropenone sensitization with weekly scalp DPC. The source was whole blood, collected in connection with sensitization to the hapten diphenylcyclopropenone (DPC). The receptors originated from a woman in her 30s with alopecia areata. Some clones in this sample may be carry-over from other donors' samples.

The chain has TRBV30 and TRBJ2-5, with 13 bases fitting TRBD2. Germline assignment: CDR1 GTSNPN and CDR2 SVGIG (reference sequence). CDR3 length: 14 residues. Germline trimming cut 7 bases from V and 2 bases from J; bases unmatched to any gene: 4. CDR3 sequence reads: CASWTSGSQETQYF. CDR3 sequence (DNA): TGTGCCTCCTGGACTAGCGGGAGTCAAGAGACCCAGTACTTC.

The gene calls are TRBV20-1 and TRBJ2-6; D unclear. The length of the CDR3 is 16 residues. V lost 0 bases, J lost 0 bases, and 9 bases lay in between. Per the germline V gene, CDR1 is DFQATT and CDR2 is SNEGSKA (reference sequence). CDR3 region: CSARDHGSSGANVLTF. The CDR3 nucleotides are TGCAGTGCTAGAGATCACGGAAGCTCTGGGGCCAACGTCCTGACTTTC.

The chain joins TRBV5-6 to TRBJ2-4, with no clear D. Germline V gives CDR1 SGHDT, CDR2 YYEEEE. V shed 0 bases and J shed 1 base, with 5 bases lying between them. CDR3 size: 14 residues. CDR3 residues: CASSLENAKNIQYF. CDR3 nucleotide sequence: TGTGCCAGCAGCTTGGAAAATGCCAAAAACATTCAGTACTTC.

This clonotype was detected ten times or more. The chain combines TRBV7-9 with TRBJ2-1; D gene unclear. Trimming left V 2 bases short and J 2 bases short, with 4 bases between. Germline lookup yields CDR1 SEHNR and CDR2 FQNEAQ (reference sequence). The CDR3 consists of 13 residues. CDR3 sequence (DNA): TGTGCCAGCAGCTTAAGACCCTACAATGAGCAGTTCTTC. Translated: CASSLRPYNEQFF.

The chain employs TRBV28 and TRBJ2-7; D might be TRBD2 (5 bases). This CDR3 spans 15 amino acids. Germline V gene lookup returns CDR1 MDHEN and CDR2 SYDVKM. V was clipped by 7 bases and J by 2 bases, with 18 bases between them. The CDR3 sequence: CASTRTGYPTYEQYF. In nucleotides, the CDR3 is TGTGCCAGCACCCGGACGGGGTATCCCACCTACGAGCAGTACTTC.

This clonotype was observed many times. This rearrangement joins TRBV6-2 or TRBV6-3 to TRBJ2-1; TRBD2 matches 9 bases. V gave up 8 bases and J gave up 7 bases; unmatched junction bases: 6. This CDR3 has 13 amino acids. Germline values: CDR1 MNHEY, CDR2 SVGEGT. CDR3 residues: CASAGGATNEQFF. The CDR3 bases are TGTGCCAGCGCGGGAGGGGCGACAAATGAGCAGTTCTTC.

This clonotype has a handful of counts. CDR3 nucleotides: TGTGCCAGCAGCTTGGCAGGGGCCCGTTACGGCAATCAGCCCCAGCATTTT. Encoded protein: CASSLAGARYGNQPQHF. The V and J genes are TRBV5-6 and TRBJ1-5, with D maybe TRBD1 (6 bases). CDR3 length: 17 amino acids. The germline V gene encodes CDR1 SGHDT and CDR2 YYEEEE. V lost 0 bases and J 2 bases, leaving 15 bases between the germline ends.